The clone carrying this TCR beta chain was detected ten times or more. As for time point: technical triplicate 3. TCRdb passed the 5' RACE reads through MiXCR, listing each CDR3 protein once. The sample includes fewer than 35,000 distinct CDR3 sequences, about a sixth of them seen just once. This sample was included in a study of neurological immune-mediated disorders. CDR3 size: 13 residues. Germline CDR1 and CDR2: DFQATT and SNEGSKA (reference sequence). V gave up 8 bases and J gave up 0 bases, with 11 bases separating them. This chain connects TRBV20-1 to TRBJ2-4, with D perhaps matching TRBD2 (6 bases). This TCR was recovered from a female donor with HTLV-1-associated myelopathy (HAM/TSP). The specimen sequenced was CD4+ T cells from blood. This CDR3 is CSLSEGAKNIQYF. The CDR3 bases are TGCAGTCTTTCGGAGGGAGCCAAAAACATTCAGTACTTC.